The 28 T cell receptor beta chains reported below all come from one sample, sequenced in a study of neurological immune-mediated disorders. TCRdb re-analysed the 5' RACE reads in MiXCR, keeping a single row per CDR3 protein. Among about 25,000 distinct CDR3 sequences, about 6.7% were seen once, and the ten largest hold approximately 4.3%. Sample: PBMCs. These receptors all come from a middle-aged woman in good health.

The chain couples TRBV20-1 to TRBJ2-2; maybe TRBD1 (6 bases). The CDR3 sequence is 14 residues long. Germline CDR1 is DFQATT and CDR2 is SNEGSKA (reference sequence). Trimming cost V 2 bases and J 6 bases, with 13 bases left between them. The CDR3 loop is CSARRTEEAGELFF. The CDR3 region has the DNA TGCAGTGCTAGAAGGACAGAGGAAGCCGGGGAGCTGTTTTTT.

At least ten counts were recorded for this clonotype. The chain employs TRBV29-1 and TRBJ1-4; possibly TRBD1 for D (6 bases). The CDR3 consists of 14 residues. Germline V gene sequence: CDR1 SQVTM, CDR2 ANQGSEA. The V and J ends lost 6 bases and 3 bases respectively, with 14 bases between them. The CDR3 DNA sequence: TGCAGCGTCCGAGTAGCAGGGGCTAATGAAAAACTGTTTTTT. Protein sequence: CSVRVAGANEKLFF.

This clonotype showed up many times. The chain recombines TRBV28 with TRBJ2-5, with TRBD1 identical over 9 bases. V shed 5 bases, J shed 3 bases, and the junction held 13 bases outside the gene matches. This CDR3 is 17 amino acids long. CDR1 MDHEN and CDR2 SYDVKM come from the germline V gene. CDR3 loop: CASSPLVRTGEKETQYF. CDR3 DNA sequence: TGTGCCAGCAGTCCTCTAGTCCGGACAGGGGAGAAAGAGACCCAGTACTTC.

This clonotype was seen repeatedly, ten times or more. The chain links TRBV20-1 to TRBJ1-3, with no clear D. The CDR3 contains 15 residues. The V and J ends lost 0 bases and 0 bases respectively, with 9 bases between them. Germline V lookup: CDR1 DFQATT, CDR2 SNEGSKA (reference sequence). The CDR3 DNA follows: TGCAGTGCTAGAGATTCGGGCACCTCTGGAAACACCATATATTTT. Translation: CSARDSGTSGNTIYF.

The rearrangement joins TRBV20-1 to TRBJ2-1, with D possibly matching TRBD2 (5 bases). The CDR3 covers 15 residues. The ends were cut back, 0 bases at V and 2 bases at J, with 11 bases in the middle. Germline lookup yields CDR1 DFQATT and CDR2 SNEGSKA (reference sequence). The CDR3 DNA sequence: TGCAGTGCTAGAGATAAGAGGGTCCCCTACAATGAGCAGTTCTTC. It translates to CSARDKRVPYNEQFF.

This clonotype has at least ten counts. The genes are TRBV29-1 and TRBJ1-1; possible D gene TRBD1, 5 bases. CDR1 is SQVTM and CDR2 is ANQGSEA in the germline V gene. This CDR3 spans 12 amino acids. Deletions cut 7 bases from V and 0 bases from J, with 9 bases between. CDR3 coding DNA: TGCAGCGCTGGACATATGAACACTGAAGCTTTCTTT. Translated: CSAGHMNTEAFF.

The table lists this clonotype with many counts. The chain recombines TRBV20-1 with TRBJ2-7, with 9 bases that match TRBD2. From germline, CDR1 is DFQATT and CDR2 SNEGSKA (reference sequence). J was trimmed by 0 bases and V by 3 bases; bases with no gene match: 9. CDR3 length equals 16 residues. The CDR3, as DNA: TGCAGTGCTAGGACCTCTAGCGGGGCCTTCTCCTACGAGCAGTACTTC. This translates into CSARTSSGAFSYEQYF.

This clonotype appeared many times. The rearrangement joins TRBV20-1 to TRBJ2-6; unclear D gene. Germline V gene data show CDR1 as DFQATT and CDR2 as SNEGSKA (reference sequence). The V and J ends lost 2 bases and 0 bases respectively, with 8 bases between them. The CDR3 has 15 amino acids. CDR3: CSARTGSSGANVLTF. Written as DNA, the CDR3 is TGCAGTGCTAGAACTGGATCCTCTGGGGCCAACGTCCTGACTTTC.

Points on this clonotype: With a much larger clone just one base away, this may be a read error. The DNA for the CDR3 is TGTGCCAACAGCCAGACAGGGATCTCGCCTGAAGCTTTCTTT. Protein product: CANSQTGISPEAFF. The V gene is TRBV14, the J gene TRBJ1-1, with 7 bases identical to TRBD1. The CDR3 has 14 amino acids. Per the germline V gene, CDR1 is SGHDN and CDR2 is FVKESK.

This clonotype occurred many times. V and J are TRBV20-1 and TRBJ2-2, with TRBD2 identical over 12 bases. V trimming: 6 bases; J trimming: 0 bases; junction bases outside the gene matches: 5. The germline gives CDR1 DFQATT, CDR2 SNEGSKA (reference sequence). The CDR3 length is 16 residues. The CDR3 protein is CSAAWTSGTNTGELFF. The CDR3 nucleotides read TGCAGTGCCGCTTGGACTAGCGGGACGAACACCGGGGAGCTGTTTTTT.

CDR3 protein: CASSQPLGGPEQYF. The CDR3 nucleotides read TGCGCCAGCAGCCAGCCTCTTGGGGGCCCCGAGCAGTACTTC. The V and J genes are TRBV4-1 and TRBJ2-7; TRBD1 is a possible D gene (6 bases). Germline CDR1 MGHRA, CDR2 YSYEKL. The CDR3 is made up of 14 amino acids. V gave up 3 bases and J gave up 6 bases, with 15 bases separating them.

This clonotype was counted many times. This chain uses TRBV19 with TRBJ1-1, with 8 positions matching TRBD1. V shed 5 bases, J shed 2 bases, and the junction held 7 bases outside the gene matches. This CDR3 comprises 15 residues. Germline CDR1 LNHDA, CDR2 SQIVND (reference sequence). As DNA, the CDR3 is TGTGCCAGTAGTTCCGGGACAGGCCGAAACACTGAAGCTTTCTTT. It yields the protein CASSSGTGRNTEAFF.

Ten or more counts support this clonotype. The chain combines TRBV6-5 with TRBJ1-2, with TRBD1 matching 7 bases. The V and J ends lost 5 bases and 5 bases, in that order; junction bases with no gene match: 11. The CDR3 contains 15 residues. The germline CDR1 and CDR2 sequences are MNHEY and SVGAGI. CDR3 in amino acids: CASSPMTGTAYGYTF. The DNA for the CDR3 is TGTGCCAGCAGTCCGATGACCGGGACAGCGTATGGCTACACCTTC.

This clonotype was found many times. V is TRBV7-2 and J is TRBJ2-2; TRBD2 agrees at 7 bases. V was clipped by 4 bases and J by 6 bases; unmatched bases: 5. The CDR3 is made up of 14 amino acids. Germline values: CDR1 SGHTA, CDR2 FQGNSA. The CDR3 DNA sequence: TGTGCCAGCAGCTGGGGCGGGAGTGCCGGGGAGCTGTTTTTT. Translated: CASSWGGSAGELFF.

This clonotype occurred many times. The chain couples TRBV12-3 or TRBV12-4 to TRBJ2-7, with 9 bases fitting TRBD1. There are 18 residues in the CDR3. V trimming: 3 bases; J trimming: 3 bases; junction bases outside the gene matches: 15. CDR3 in DNA: TGTGCCAGCAGTTTCTCGGACCTAACTGGACAGGGGAGCTACGAGCAGTACTTC. This sequence encodes CASSFSDLTGQGSYEQYF.

This clonotype is classed as medium-sized. Sequence at one end of the junction differs from germline and may be a read error. The V and J genes are TRBV20-1 and TRBJ1-1; 7 bases align to TRBD1. Germline-derived CDR1 and CDR2 are DFQATT and SNEGSKA (reference sequence). This CDR3 is 11 amino acids long. In DNA, the CDR3 is TGCAGTGCCAGAGAGGGGGCCGAAGCTTTCTTT. Translated, it gives CSAREGAEAFF.

Within the sample, this clonotype is medium-sized (0.01 to 0.1%). The chain recombines TRBV20-1 with TRBJ2-1; 9 nucleotides align to TRBD2. The CDR3 contains 13 residues. Per the germline V gene, CDR1 is DFQATT and CDR2 is SNEGSKA (reference sequence). Losses at the gene ends were 1 base for V and 11 bases for J; bases not matched to a gene: 6. For the CDR3, the DNA is TGCAGTGCTAGAGGCCTAGCGGGACTCCAGCAGTTCTTC. Its protein product is CSARGLAGLQQFF.

By proportion, this clonotype is medium-sized. In nucleotides, the CDR3 is TGTGCCAGCAGTGAGGGACAGGAGCTCAATGAGCAGTTCTTC. As protein: CASSEGQELNEQFF. V is TRBV3-1 and J is TRBJ2-1; 8 positions agree with TRBD1. CDR3 size: 14 residues. Germline V CDR1 and CDR2: LGHDT, YNNKEL (reference sequence). V lost 6 bases, J lost 6 bases, and 7 bases stayed unmatched.

This clonotype is judged medium-sized. The rearrangement uses TRBV28 and TRBJ2-1, with 7 bases lining up with TRBD2. Per the germline V gene, CDR1 is MDHEN and CDR2 is SYDVKM. There are 15 residues in the CDR3. The junction had 6 bases not matched to a gene; V was cut back by 5 bases and J by 2 bases. This CDR3 is CASSNRTRAYNEQFF. DNA of the CDR3: TGTGCCAGCAGTAACCGGACTAGAGCCTACAATGAGCAGTTCTTC.

This clonotype was seen many times. The chain recombines TRBV12-3 or TRBV12-4 with TRBJ2-7; D not certain. The V end was cut by 6 bases, the J end by 4 bases, with 13 bases between. This CDR3 comprises 13 residues. CDR3 bases: TGTGCCAGCAGAAAGTCCTCTAGATACGAGCAGTACTTC. Protein: CASRKSSRYEQYF.

This clonotype was counted at least ten times. V is TRBV3-1 and J is TRBJ1-1, with a possible D match to TRBD1 (6 bases). V dropped 3 bases and J dropped 4 bases, with 12 bases sitting between them. The CDR3 runs to 14 residues. Per the germline V gene, CDR1 is LGHDT and CDR2 is YNNKEL (reference sequence). The CDR3 reads CASSHEGGGTEAFF. The CDR3 DNA is TGTGCCAGCAGCCACGAGGGGGGCGGCACTGAAGCTTTCTTT.

This clonotype was recorded many times. The V and J genes are TRBV24-1 and TRBJ2-5; TRBD1 is a possible D gene (5 bases). V dropped 3 bases and J dropped 5 bases, with 15 bases sitting between them. The CDR3 is 15 residues long. CDR1 is KGHDR, CDR2 SFDVKD, per germline. CDR3 loop: CATSDGRGRMETQYF. DNA for the CDR3: TGTGCCACCAGTGATGGTAGGGGCAGGATGGAGACCCAGTACTTC.

This clonotype was picked up many times. The chain uses TRBV5-1 and TRBJ2-1; 13 nucleotides agree with TRBD2. The V gene's germline CDR1 is SGHRS and CDR2 YFSETQ. The J segment lost 5 bases and the V segment lost 10 bases, leaving 6 bases of the junction unmatched. The length of the CDR3 is 14 residues. This CDR3 reads CASSGTSGNNEQFF. The CDR3 nucleotides are TGCGCCTCCTCTGGGACTAGCGGGAACAATGAGCAGTTCTTC.

In this sample, this clonotype turned up many times. This sequence joins TRBV25-1 and TRBJ2-7; D may be TRBD1 or TRBD2 (6 bases each). V lost 4 bases, J lost 3 bases, and 22 bases lay in between. This CDR3 has 17 amino acids. Germline CDR1 and CDR2: MGHDK and SYGVNS. The CDR3 spells CASSVRGARELGYEQYF. The CDR3 DNA reads TGTGCCAGCAGTGTAAGGGGGGCCAGGGAGTTGGGCTACGAGCAGTACTTC.

This clonotype was found many times. The chain employs TRBV5-1 and TRBJ2-7; 9 bases line up with TRBD1. The CDR3 sequence is 15 residues long. The V and J ends lost 4 bases and 6 bases, in that order; junction bases with no gene match: 11. CDR1 and CDR2 from the germline V gene are SGHRS and YFSETQ. CDR3: CASSRVGQGTLEQYF. The CDR3 DNA is TGCGCCAGCAGCAGGGTGGGACAGGGAACGCTCGAGCAGTACTTC.

The chain uses TRBV7-2 and TRBJ1-4; weak D call: TRBD1 (6 bases). The CDR3 is 14 residues long. V lost 2 bases and J 13 bases, leaving 17 bases between the germline ends. Per germline, CDR1 SGHTA and CDR2 FQGNSA. In nucleotides, the CDR3 is TGTGCCAGCAGCTTAAGAGGGCAGGGAGGGGGACTGTTTTTT. Its translation: CASSLRGQGGGLFF.

This clonotype is medium-sized by share. The rearrangement links TRBV6-1 to TRBJ2-2, with D unclear. CDR3 length: 12 amino acids. Germline CDR1 reads MNHNS; CDR2 reads SASEGT. Trimming pared 8 bases from V and 5 bases from J, leaving 9 bases between. The CDR3 nucleotides read TGTGCCAGCTCCCGTACTACCGGGGAGCTGTTTTTT. It codes for CASSRTTGELFF.

This clonotype showed up many times. V usage is TRBV5-1 and J usage is TRBJ2-7; TRBD2 matches 10 bases. The CDR3 consists of 14 residues. CDR1 and CDR2 from the germline V gene are SGHRS and YFSETQ. With 0 bases clipped from V and 7 bases from J, the junction kept 4 bases outside the gene matches. The CDR3: CASSLALAGREQYF. The CDR3, as DNA: TGCGCCAGCAGCTTGGCACTAGCGGGAAGGGAGCAGTACTTC.